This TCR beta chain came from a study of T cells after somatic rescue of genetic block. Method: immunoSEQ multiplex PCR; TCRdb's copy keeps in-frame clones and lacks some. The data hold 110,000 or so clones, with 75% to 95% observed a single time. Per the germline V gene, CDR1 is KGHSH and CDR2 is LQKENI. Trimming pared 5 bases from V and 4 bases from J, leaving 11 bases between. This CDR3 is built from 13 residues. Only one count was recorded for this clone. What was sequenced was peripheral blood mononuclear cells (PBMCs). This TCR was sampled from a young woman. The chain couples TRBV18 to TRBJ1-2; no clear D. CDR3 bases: TGTGCCAGCTCAACGGGCTCGAGCTATGGCTACACCTTC. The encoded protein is CASSTGSSYGYTF.